What follows are 9 T cell receptor beta chains derived from one specimen sequenced in a study of blood T cell repertoires in COVID-19 (dated by TCRdb to the early 2020s). Library construction relied on the immunoSEQ multiplex PCR assay. TCRdb re-hosts the immuneACCESS table, in-frame sequences only. Its copies lack some clones; in the studies checked, an unresolved V gene accounts for under half of them, and the cause for the rest is not known. This sample gives fewer than 100,000 clones in total; 88% of them show up just once. Together, the top ten hold under 55% of the sample. The sequencing sample was made of peripheral blood. The receptors here all came from a human donor in a cohort sampled during active COVID-19.

This chain uses TRBV9 with TRBJ2-1; TRBD2 aligns across 10 bases. Germline CDR1 is SGDLS and CDR2 is YYNGEE. V shed 3 bases, J shed 6 bases, and the junction held 9 bases outside the gene matches. The CDR3 extends over 16 amino acids. The CDR3 is CASSGWVSSGGNEQFF. The CDR3 coding sequence is TGTGCCAGCAGCGGCTGGGTGTCTAGCGGGGGCAATGAGCAGTTCTTC.

This chain links TRBV7-2 with TRBJ2-7; D may be TRBD2 (6 bases). CDR1 SGHTA and CDR2 FQGNSA come from the germline V gene. The germline V and J ends were trimmed by 2 bases and 0 bases, with 11 bases remaining between them. The CDR3 contains 15 residues. CDR3 region: CASSLRAGPSYEQYF. DNA for the CDR3: TGTGCCAGCAGCTTACGGGCGGGACCCTCCTACGAGCAGTACTTC.

The chain recombines TRBV5-6 with TRBJ2-1, with 7 bases matching TRBD1. CDR1 and CDR2 from the germline V gene are SGHDT and YYEEEE. V lost 2 bases to trimming and J lost 8 bases; unmatched junction nucleotides: 13. The CDR3 runs 16 residues. CDR3 sequence: CASSFTKQGTWDEQFF. CDR3 sequence (DNA): TGTGCCAGCAGCTTCACAAAACAGGGGACCTGGGATGAGCAGTTCTTC.

The genes are TRBV12-5 and TRBJ1-6, with 11 positions matching TRBD1. V was pared by 0 bases and J by 15 bases, with 10 bases of the junction left unmatched. In germline, CDR1 is LGHNT, CDR2 FRNRAP. The CDR3 runs to 16 residues. CDR3 DNA sequence: TGTGCTAGTGGTTTGGTATTGGGACAGGGGGACTACCTCCTCCACTTT. This codes for CASGLVLGQGDYLLHF.

The CDR3 loop reads CASSEEGTGLRAFF. The CDR3 DNA sequence: TGTGCCAGCAGTGAAGAGGGGACAGGCCTGAGGGCTTTCTTT. V is TRBV2 and J is TRBJ1-1, with 8 bases identical to TRBD1. The CDR3 runs to 14 residues. The V and J ends lost 1 base and 11 bases, in that order; junction bases with no gene match: 9. Germline assignment: CDR1 SNHLY and CDR2 FYNNEI.

V is TRBV6-2 or TRBV6-3 and J is TRBJ1-5; D uncertain. Germline V lookup: CDR1 MNHEY, CDR2 SVGEGT. Trimming stripped 6 bases from V and 6 bases from J, with 12 bases between. The CDR3 is 13 amino acids. The CDR3 region has the DNA TGTGCCAGCAGCAATTTCCCCGGTCAGCCCCAGCATTTT. Translating it yields CASSNFPGQPQHF.

The rearrangement uses TRBV5-1 and TRBJ2-2; 7 bases are shared with TRBD2. Trimming at V came to 4 bases and at J to 4 bases, leaving 13 bases not matched to a gene. CDR3 length: 17 amino acids. Germline CDR1 reads SGHRS; CDR2 reads YFSETQ. CDR3 coding DNA: TGCGCCAGCAGCGATGGGAAGGGGACTAAGACCACCGGGGAGCTGTTTTTT. Translation: CASSDGKGTKTTGELFF.

V usage is TRBV21-1 and J usage is TRBJ1-3; the table's D gene call, TRBD1, was not cross checked with the DNA. TRBV21-1 is annotated as a pseudogene. This CDR3 has 14 amino acids. CDR3 sequence reads: CASSKGQVANTIYF. The CDR3 bases are TGTGCCAGCAGCAAGGGACAGGTGGCAAACACCATATATTTT.

The CDR3 region has the DNA TGTGCCAGCAGTTATCCCATCGGGCGGGCCCCCTACGAGCAGTACTTC. Amino acids: CASSYPIGRAPYEQYF. J is TRBJ2-7 and V is TRBV6-2 or TRBV6-3; perhaps TRBD2 as D (5 bases). This CDR3 is 16 amino acids long. Trimming left V 3 bases short and J 2 bases short, with 17 bases between. Germline lookup yields CDR1 MNHEY and CDR2 SVGEGT.